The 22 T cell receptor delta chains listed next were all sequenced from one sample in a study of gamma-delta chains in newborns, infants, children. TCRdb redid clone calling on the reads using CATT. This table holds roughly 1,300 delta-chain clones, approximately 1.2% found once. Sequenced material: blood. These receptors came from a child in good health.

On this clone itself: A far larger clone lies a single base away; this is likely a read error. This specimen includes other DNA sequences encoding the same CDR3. The CDR3, as DNA: TGTGCCTGTGACACTGCCGAGGGTGGGGGGACGAGCTCCTGGGACACCCGACAGATGTTTTTC. Its translation: CACDTAEGGGTSSWDTRQMFF. This chain joins TRDV2 and TRDJ3; TRDD3 is a possible D gene (6 bases). The V end was cut by 1 base, the J end by 0 bases, with 21 bases between. CDR1 and CDR2 from the germline V gene are GEAIGNYY and EKD. This CDR3 has 21 amino acids.

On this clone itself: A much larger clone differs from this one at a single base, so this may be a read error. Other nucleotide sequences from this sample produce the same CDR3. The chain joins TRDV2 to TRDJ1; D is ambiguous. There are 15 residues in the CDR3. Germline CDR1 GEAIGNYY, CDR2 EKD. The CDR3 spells CACDKVERFTDKPIF. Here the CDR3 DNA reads TGTGCCTGCGACAAGGTGGAACGGTTTACTGATAAACCCATCTTT.

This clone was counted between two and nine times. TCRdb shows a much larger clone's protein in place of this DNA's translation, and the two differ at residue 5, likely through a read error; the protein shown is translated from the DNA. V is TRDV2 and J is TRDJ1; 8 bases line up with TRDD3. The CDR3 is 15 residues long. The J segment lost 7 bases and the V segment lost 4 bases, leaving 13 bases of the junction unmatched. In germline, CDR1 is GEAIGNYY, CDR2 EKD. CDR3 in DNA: TGTGCCTGTGATATCGTACTGGGGGGTCCGAGTAAACTCATCTTT. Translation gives CACDIVLGGPSKLIF.

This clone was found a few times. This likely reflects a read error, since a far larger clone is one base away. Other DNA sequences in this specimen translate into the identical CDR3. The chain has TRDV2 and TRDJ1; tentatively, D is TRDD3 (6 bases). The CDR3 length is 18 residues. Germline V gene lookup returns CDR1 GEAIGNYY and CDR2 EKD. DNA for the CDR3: TGCGCCTGTGACACAGTTAACGGGGGACACGGGCGCACCGATAAACTCATCTTT. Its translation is CACDTVNGGHGRTDKLIF.

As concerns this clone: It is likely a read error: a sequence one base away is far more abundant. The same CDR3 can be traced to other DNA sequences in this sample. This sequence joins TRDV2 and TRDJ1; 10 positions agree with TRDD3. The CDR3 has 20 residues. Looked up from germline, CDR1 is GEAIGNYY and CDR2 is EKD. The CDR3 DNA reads TGCGCCTGTGACGCTCTCGGTGGGGCTTTACTGGGGGATTTGACCGATAAACTCATCTTT. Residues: CACDALGGALLGDLTDKLIF.

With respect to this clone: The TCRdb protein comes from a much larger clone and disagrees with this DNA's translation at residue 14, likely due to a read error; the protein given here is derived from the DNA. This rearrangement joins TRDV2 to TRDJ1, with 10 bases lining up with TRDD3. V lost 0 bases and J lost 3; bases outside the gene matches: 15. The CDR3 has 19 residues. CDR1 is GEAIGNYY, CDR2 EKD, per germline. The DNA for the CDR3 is TGTGCCTGTGACACCGTCAGCAGGGGGATACGCAAGGACGCCGATAAACTCATCTTT. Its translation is CACDTVSRGIRKDADKLIF.

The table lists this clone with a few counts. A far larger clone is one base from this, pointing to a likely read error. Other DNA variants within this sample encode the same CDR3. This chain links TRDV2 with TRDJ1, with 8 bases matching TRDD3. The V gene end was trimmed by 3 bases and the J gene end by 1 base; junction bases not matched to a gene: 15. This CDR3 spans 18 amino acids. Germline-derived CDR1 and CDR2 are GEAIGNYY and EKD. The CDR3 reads CACDAILGASRGTDKLIF. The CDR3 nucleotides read TGTGCCTGTGACGCAATACTGGGGGCTAGTCGCGGCACCGATAAACTCATCTTT.

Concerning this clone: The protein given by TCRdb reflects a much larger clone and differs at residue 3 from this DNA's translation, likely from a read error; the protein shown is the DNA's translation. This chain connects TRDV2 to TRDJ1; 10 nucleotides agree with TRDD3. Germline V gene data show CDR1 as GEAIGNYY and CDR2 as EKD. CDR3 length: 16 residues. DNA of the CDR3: TGTGCCCGTGACCCCCTTGGGGGATACCAGAACGATAAACTCATCTTT. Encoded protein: CARDPLGGYQNDKLIF.

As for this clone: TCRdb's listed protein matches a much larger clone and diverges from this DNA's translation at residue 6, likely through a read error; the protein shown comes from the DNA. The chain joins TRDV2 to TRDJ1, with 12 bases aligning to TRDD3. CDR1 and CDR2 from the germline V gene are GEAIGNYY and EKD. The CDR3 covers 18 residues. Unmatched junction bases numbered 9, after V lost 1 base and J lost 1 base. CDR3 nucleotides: TGTGCCTGTGACACTGCACTGGGGGATACTCGGGGCACCGATAAACTCATCTTT. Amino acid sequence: CACDTALGDTRGTDKLIF.

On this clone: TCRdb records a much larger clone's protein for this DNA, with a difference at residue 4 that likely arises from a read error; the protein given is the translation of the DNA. The CDR3 region is CACAPLGDNTDKLIF. As DNA, the CDR3 is TGTGCCTGTGCCCCCTTGGGGGACAACACCGATAAACTCATCTTT. This chain connects TRDV2 to TRDJ1, with 7 bases identical to TRDD3. CDR3 size: 15 residues. J was trimmed by 0 bases and V by 5 bases; bases with no gene match: 8. Germline lookup yields CDR1 GEAIGNYY and CDR2 EKD.

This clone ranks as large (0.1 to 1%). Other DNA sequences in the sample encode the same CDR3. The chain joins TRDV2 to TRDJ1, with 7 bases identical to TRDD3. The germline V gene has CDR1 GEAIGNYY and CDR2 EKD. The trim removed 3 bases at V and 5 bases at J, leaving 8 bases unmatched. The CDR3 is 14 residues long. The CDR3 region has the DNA TGTGCCTGTGACCTTACTGGGGTGGGTGATAAACTCATCTTT. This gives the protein CACDLTGVGDKLIF.

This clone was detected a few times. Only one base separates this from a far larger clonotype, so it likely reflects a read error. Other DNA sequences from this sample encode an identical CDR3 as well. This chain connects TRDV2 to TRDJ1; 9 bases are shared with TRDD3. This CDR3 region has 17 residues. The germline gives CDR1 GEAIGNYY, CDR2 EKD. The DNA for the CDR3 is TGCGCCTGTGACACCGTCTCTGGGGGATCTAACACCGATAAACTCATCTTT. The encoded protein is CACDTVSGGSNTDKLIF.

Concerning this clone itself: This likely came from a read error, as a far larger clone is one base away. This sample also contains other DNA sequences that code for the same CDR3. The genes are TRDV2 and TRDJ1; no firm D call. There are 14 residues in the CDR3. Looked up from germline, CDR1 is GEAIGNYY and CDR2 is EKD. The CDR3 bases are TGTGCCTGCGACTCTGTACTGCGGTCCGATAAACCCATCTTT. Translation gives CACDSVLRSDKPIF.

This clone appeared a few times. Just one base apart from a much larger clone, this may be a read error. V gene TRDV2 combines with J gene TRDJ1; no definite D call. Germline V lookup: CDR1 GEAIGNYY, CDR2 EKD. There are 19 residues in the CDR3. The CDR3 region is CACGTVQGVLKTPDYKLIF. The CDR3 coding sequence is TGTGCCTGTGGCACCGTTCAGGGCGTACTGAAAACCCCGGACTATAAACTCATCTTT.

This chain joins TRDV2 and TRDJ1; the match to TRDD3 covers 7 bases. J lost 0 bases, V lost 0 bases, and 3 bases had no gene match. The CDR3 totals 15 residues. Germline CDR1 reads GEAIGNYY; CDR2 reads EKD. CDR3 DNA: TGTGCCTGTGACACCTTGGGGGACAACACCGATAAACTCATCTTT. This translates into CACDTLGDNTDKLIF.

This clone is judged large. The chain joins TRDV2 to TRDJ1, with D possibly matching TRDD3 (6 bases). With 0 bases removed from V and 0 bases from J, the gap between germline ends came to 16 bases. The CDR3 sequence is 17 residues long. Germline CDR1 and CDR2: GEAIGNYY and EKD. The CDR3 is CACDTLGGPKYTDKLIF. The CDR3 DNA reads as TGTGCCTGTGACACCCTTGGGGGCCCAAAGTACACCGATAAACTCATCTTT.

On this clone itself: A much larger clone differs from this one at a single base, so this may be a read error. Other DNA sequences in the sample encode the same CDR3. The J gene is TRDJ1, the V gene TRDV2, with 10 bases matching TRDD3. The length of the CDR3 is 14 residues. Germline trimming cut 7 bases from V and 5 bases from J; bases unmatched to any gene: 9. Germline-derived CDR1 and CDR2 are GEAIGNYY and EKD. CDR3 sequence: CACDLVLGDDKLIF. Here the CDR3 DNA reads TGTGCCTGCGACCTCGTACTGGGGGATGATAAACTCATCTTT.

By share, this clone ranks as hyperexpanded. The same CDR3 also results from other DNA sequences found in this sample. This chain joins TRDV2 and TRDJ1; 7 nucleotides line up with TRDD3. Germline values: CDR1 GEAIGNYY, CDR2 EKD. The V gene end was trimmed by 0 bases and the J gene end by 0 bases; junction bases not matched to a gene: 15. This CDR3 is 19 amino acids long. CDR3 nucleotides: TGTGCCTGTGACACCCCTTATACTGGGGCCTCGAAGAACACCGATAAACTCATCTTT. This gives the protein CACDTPYTGASKNTDKLIF.

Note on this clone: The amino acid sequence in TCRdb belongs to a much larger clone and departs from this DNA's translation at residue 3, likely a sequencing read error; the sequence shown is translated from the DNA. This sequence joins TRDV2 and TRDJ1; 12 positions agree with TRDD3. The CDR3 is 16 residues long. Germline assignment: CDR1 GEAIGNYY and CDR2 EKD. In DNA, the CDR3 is TGTGCCCGTGACACGCTGGGGGATACGACGACCGATAAACTCATCTTT. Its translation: CARDTLGDTTTDKLIF.

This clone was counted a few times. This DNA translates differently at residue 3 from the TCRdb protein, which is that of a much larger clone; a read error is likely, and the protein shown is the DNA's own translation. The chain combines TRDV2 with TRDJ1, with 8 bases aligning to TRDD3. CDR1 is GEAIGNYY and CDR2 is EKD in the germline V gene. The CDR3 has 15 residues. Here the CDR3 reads CAWDTAGIPADKLIF. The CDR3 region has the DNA TGTGCCTGGGACACCGCGGGGATACCGGCCGATAAACTCATCTTT.

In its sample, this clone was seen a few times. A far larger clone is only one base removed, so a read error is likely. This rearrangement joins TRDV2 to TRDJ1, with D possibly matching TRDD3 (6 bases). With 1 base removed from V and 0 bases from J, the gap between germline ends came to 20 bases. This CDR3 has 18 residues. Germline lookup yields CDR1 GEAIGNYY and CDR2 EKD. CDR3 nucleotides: TGTGCCTGTGACACAGTAGGCGTGATGGGGGTCGACACCGATAAACTCATCTTT. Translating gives CACDTVGVMGVDTDKLIF.

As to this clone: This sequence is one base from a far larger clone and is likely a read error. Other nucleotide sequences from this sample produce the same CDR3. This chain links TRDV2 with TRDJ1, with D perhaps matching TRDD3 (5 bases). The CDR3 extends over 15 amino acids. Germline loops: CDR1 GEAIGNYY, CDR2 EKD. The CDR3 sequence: CACDTVGAKGDKLIF. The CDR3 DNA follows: TGTGCCTGCGACACCGTTGGGGCCAAAGGCGATAAACTCATCTTT.